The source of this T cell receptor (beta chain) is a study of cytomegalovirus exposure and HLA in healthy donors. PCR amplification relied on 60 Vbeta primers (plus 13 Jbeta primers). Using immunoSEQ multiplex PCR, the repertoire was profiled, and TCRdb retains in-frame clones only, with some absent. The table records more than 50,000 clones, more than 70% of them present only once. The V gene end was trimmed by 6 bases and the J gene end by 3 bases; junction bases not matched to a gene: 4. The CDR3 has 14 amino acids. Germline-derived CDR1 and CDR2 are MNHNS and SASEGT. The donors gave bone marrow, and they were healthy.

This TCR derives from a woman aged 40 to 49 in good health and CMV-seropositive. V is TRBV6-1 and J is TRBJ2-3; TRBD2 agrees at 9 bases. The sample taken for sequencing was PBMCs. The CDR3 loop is CASRQLAGTDTQYF. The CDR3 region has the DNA TGTGCCAGCAGGCAGCTAGCGGGGACAGATACGCAGTATTTT.